The 9 T cell receptor beta chains in this list originate from one sample, sequenced in a study of blood T cell repertoires in COVID-19. TCRdb keeps only in-frame clones here, not all; method: immunoSEQ multiplex PCR. The table includes about 200,000 clones, about 89% detected once. Sequencing was done on a sample of PBMCs or T cells enriched from blood (not recorded which). All receptors derive from a woman in her late teens or twenties who had recovered from COVID-19.

J is TRBJ1-1 and V is TRBV6-5; D not resolved. CDR1 and CDR2 from the germline V gene are MNHEY and SVGAGI. V lost 7 bases and J 3 bases, leaving 15 bases between the germline ends. This CDR3 contains 14 residues. The CDR3 loop is CASKIPGKDTEAFF. DNA of the CDR3: TGTGCCAGCAAAATACCGGGGAAGGACACTGAAGCTTTCTTT.

This clone is medium-sized. The chain combines TRBV5-4 with TRBJ2-7; 12 nucleotides line up with TRBD2. The ends lost 1 base at V and 0 bases at J; junction bases unmatched: 5. The CDR3 totals 17 residues. The germline V gene encodes CDR1 SGHNT and CDR2 YYREEE (reference sequence). The chain's CDR3 is CASSLSGLAGSSYEQYF. The CDR3 coding sequence is TGTGCCAGCAGCTTGTCCGGACTAGCGGGGAGCTCCTACGAGCAGTACTTC.

The chain is built from TRBV3-1 (or the pseudogene TRBV3-2) and TRBJ1-2; 7 bases align to TRBD1. Germline CDR1 reads LGHDT; CDR2 reads YNNKEL (reference sequence). The CDR3 consists of 16 residues. Germline trimming cut 3 bases from V and 4 bases from J; bases unmatched to any gene: 11. This chain's CDR3 is CASSQANSGTVYGYTF. For the CDR3, the DNA is TGTGCCAGCAGCCAGGCAAATTCCGGGACAGTCTATGGCTACACCTTC.

CDR3 DNA sequence: TGTGCCAGCAGCCTCACAGGGGCATACAATGAGCAGTTCTTC. Translating it yields CASSLTGAYNEQFF. This chain uses TRBV5-4 with TRBJ2-1, with TRBD1 identical over 7 bases. Germline V gene lookup returns CDR1 SGHNT and CDR2 YYREEE (reference sequence). V lost 4 bases to trimming and J lost 4 bases; unmatched junction nucleotides: 5. CDR3 length equals 14 residues.

This clone was seen only once. The chain couples TRBV5-1 to TRBJ1-4, with a weak D call TRBD1 (5 bases). The germline V and J ends were trimmed by 7 bases and 0 bases, with 13 bases remaining between them. This CDR3 is 15 amino acids long. Germline V gene data show CDR1 as SGHRS and CDR2 as YFSETQ. The CDR3 coding sequence is TGCGCCAGCTCCGTCCTAGGGGCAACTAATGAAAAACTGTTTTTT. It yields the protein CASSVLGATNEKLFF.

The chain carries TRBV6-4 and TRBJ1-2; 11 nucleotides line up with TRBD1. The V gene's germline CDR1 is MRHNA and CDR2 SNTAGT. The CDR3 sequence is 13 residues long. V dropped 10 bases and J dropped 8; count of bases not matched to a gene: 9. Here the CDR3 DNA reads TGTGCCACCCGGACAGGGGGCGCGGGGGGCTACACCTTC. Translating it yields CATRTGGAGGYTF.

The chain uses TRBV7-9 and TRBJ2-2, with TRBD1 matching 9 bases. The V gene's germline CDR1 is SEHNR and CDR2 FQNEAQ (reference sequence). The CDR3 runs 18 residues. Trimming cost V 5 bases and J 2 bases; bases outside gene matches: 12. CDR3 nucleotide sequence: TGTGCCAGCAGCCTCCCTGTGACAGGGGGACCAAACACCGGGGAGCTGTTTTTT. As protein: CASSLPVTGGPNTGELFF.

The J gene is TRBJ1-2, the V gene TRBV7-9; 9 nucleotides line up with TRBD1. The junction had 10 bases not matched to a gene; V was cut back by 5 bases and J by 6 bases. Germline V gives CDR1 SEHNR, CDR2 FQNEAQ (reference sequence). CDR3 length equals 15 residues. CDR3 sequence reads: CASSILDRGSDGYTF. The CDR3 bases are TGTGCCAGCAGCATATTGGACAGGGGCTCCGATGGCTACACCTTC.

This clone was seen only once. The CDR3 loop is CASASGHLSGNTIYF. DNA of the CDR3: TGTGCCAGTGCATCGGGACACCTCTCTGGAAACACCATATATTTT. The chain couples TRBV19 to TRBJ1-3; TRBD1 might be the D (6 bases). V dropped 8 bases and J dropped 0 bases, with 14 bases sitting between them. In germline, CDR1 is LNHDA, CDR2 SQIVND (reference sequence). This CDR3 has 15 residues.